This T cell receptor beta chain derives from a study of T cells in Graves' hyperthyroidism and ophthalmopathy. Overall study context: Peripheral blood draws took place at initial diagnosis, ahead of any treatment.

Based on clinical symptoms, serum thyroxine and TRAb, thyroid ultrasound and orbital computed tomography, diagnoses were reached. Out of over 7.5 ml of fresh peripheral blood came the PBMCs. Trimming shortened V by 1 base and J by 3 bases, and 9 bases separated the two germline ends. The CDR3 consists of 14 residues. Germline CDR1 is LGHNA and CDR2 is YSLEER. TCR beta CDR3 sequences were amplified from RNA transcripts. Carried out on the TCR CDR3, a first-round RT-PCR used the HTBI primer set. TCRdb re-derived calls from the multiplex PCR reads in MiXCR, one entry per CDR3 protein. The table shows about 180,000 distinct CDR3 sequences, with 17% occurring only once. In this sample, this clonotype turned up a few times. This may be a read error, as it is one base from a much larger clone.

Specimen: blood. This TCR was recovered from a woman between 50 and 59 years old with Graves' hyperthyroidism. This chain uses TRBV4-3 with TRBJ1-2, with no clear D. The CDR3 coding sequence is TGCGCCAGCAGCCAAGCCGTGAAGGACTATGGCTACACCTTC. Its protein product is CASSQAVKDYGYTF.